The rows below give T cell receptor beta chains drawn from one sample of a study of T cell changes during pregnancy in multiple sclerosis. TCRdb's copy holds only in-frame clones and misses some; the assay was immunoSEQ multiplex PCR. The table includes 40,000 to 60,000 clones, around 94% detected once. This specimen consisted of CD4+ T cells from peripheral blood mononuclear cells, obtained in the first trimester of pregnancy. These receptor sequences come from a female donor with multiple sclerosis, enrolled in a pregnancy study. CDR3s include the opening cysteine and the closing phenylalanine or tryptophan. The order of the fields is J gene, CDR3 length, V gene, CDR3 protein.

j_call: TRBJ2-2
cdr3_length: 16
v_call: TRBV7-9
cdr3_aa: CASSVTGGRNTGELFF

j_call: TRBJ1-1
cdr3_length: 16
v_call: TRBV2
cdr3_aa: CASSEQVATRNTEAFF

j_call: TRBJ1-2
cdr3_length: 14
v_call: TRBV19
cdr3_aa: CASSIQGLPYGYTF

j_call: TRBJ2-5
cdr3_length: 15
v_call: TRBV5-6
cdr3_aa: CASSLEQGAQETQYF

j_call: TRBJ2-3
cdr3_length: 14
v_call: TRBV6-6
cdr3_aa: CASSYLAGGDTQYF

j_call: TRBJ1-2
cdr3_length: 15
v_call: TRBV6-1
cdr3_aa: CAHSRGQGPNYGYTF

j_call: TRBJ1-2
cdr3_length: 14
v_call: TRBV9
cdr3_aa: CASSDRTGGGGYTF

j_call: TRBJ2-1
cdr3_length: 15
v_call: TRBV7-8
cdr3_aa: CASSLSAGYYNEQFF

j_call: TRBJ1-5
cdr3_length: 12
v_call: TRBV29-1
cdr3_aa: CSVEDRGQPQHF

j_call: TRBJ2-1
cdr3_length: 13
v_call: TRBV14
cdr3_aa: CASSRRGYNEQFF

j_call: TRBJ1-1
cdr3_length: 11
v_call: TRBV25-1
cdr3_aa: CASSAGTEAFF

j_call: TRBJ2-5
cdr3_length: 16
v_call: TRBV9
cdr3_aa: CASSVGPGQGRETQYF

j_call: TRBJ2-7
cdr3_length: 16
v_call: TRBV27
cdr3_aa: CASYRETWLSHYEQYF

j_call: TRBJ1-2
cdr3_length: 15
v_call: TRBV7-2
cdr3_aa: CASSLTGTENYGYTF

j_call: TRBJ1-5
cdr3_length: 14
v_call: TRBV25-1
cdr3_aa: CASSDYDSRQPQHF

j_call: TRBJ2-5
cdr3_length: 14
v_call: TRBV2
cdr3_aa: CASRRDRVWETQYF

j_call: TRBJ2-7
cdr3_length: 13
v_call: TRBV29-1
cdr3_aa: CSVWTVGSNEQYF

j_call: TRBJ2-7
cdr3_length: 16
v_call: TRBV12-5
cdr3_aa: CASGYARTRQTYEQYF

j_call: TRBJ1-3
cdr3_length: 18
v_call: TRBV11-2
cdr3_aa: CASSLHPGDLDSGNTIYF

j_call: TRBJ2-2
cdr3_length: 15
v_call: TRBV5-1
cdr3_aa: CASSLQGANTGELFF

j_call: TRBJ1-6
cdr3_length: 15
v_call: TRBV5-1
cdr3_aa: CASSLAGTPSSPLHF

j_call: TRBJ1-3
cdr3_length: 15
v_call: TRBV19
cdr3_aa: CASSSGGALGNTIYF

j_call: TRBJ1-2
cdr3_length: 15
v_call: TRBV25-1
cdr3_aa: CASSEPGTGGIGYTF

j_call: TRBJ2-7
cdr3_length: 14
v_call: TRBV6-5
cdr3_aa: CASHGDRGLDEQYF

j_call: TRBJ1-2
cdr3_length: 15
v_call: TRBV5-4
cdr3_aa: CASSLPDRFRYGYTF

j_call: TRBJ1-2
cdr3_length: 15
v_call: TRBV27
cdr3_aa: CASSSPGQWSGDYTF

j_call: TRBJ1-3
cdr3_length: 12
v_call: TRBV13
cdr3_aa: CASSFFGNTIYF

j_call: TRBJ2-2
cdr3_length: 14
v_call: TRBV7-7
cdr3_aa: CASSPGVPTGELFF

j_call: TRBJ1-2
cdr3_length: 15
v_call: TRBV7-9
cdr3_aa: CASSSEDRYNYGYTF

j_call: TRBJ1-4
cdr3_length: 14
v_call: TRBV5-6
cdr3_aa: CASSSGTETEKLFF

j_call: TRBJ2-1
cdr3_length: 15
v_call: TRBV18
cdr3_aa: CASSPSGTSGNEQFF

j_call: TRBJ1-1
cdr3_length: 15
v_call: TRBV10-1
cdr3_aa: CASSESTGLRTEAFF

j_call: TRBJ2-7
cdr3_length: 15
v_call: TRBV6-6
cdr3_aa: CASTETSGGKGEQYF

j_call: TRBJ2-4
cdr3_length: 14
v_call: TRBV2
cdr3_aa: CASSELVAKNIQYF

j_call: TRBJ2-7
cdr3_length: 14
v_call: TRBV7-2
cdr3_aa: CASSSSPVSYEQYF

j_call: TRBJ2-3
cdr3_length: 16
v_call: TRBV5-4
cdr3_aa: CASSLRLAGGTDTQYF

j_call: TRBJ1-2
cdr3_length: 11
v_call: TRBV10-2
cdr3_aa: CASSQADGYTF

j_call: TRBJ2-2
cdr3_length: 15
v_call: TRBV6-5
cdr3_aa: CASKPPTGDTGELFF

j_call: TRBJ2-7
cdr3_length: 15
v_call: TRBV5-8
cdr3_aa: CASSLVGGLAYEQYF

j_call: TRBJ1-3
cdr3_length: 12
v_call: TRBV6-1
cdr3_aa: CAISLSGNTIYF

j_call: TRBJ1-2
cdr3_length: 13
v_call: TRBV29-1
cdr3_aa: CSVTSDTNYGYTF

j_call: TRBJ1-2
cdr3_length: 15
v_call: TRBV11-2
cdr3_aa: CASSPRDRVNYGYTF

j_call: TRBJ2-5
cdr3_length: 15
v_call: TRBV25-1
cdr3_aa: CASSGPTVPQETQYF

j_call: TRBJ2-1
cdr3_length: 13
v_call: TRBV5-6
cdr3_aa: CASRKGIYNEQFF

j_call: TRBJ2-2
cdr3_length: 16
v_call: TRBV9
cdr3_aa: CASSETTGSGTGELFF

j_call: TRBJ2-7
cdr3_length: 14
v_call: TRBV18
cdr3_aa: CASSPGQGAYEQYF

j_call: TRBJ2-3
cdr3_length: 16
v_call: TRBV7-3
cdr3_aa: CASSPRLAGTPDTQYF

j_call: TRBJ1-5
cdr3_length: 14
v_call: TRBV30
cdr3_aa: CAWSTGGGHQPQHF

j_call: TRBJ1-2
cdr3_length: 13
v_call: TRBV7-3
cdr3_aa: CASSSTGQEGYTF

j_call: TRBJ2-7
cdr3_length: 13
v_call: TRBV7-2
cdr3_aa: CASSLSGAYEQYF

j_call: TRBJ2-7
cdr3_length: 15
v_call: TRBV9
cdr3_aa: CASSEGGQGGYEQYF

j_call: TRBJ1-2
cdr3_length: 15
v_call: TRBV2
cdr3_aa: CASSEALPGVDGYTF

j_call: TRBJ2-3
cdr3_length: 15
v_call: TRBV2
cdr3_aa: CASRILAGGRDTQYF

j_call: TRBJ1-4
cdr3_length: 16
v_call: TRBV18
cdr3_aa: CASSPGNRGLGEKLFF

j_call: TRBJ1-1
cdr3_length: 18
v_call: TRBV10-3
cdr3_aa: CAISEWPGQGAEDTEAFF

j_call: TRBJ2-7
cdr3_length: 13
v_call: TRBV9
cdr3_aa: CASSGGGVYEQYF